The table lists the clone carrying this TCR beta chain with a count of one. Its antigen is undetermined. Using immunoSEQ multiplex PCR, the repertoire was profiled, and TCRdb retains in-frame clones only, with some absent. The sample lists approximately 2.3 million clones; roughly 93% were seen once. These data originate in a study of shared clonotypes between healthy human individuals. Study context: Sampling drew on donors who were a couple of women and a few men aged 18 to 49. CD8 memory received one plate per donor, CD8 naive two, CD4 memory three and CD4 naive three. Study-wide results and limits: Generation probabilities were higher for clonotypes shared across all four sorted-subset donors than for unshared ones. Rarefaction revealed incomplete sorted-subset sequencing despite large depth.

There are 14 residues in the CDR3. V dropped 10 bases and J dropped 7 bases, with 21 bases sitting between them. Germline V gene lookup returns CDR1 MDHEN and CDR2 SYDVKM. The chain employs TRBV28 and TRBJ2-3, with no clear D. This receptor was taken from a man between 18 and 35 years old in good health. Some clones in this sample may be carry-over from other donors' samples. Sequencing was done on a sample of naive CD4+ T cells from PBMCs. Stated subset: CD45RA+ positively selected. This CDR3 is CATTPTGLTNTQYF. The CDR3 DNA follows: TGTGCCACTACCCCGACCGGCCTCACGAATACGCAGTATTTT.